Following are 30 T cell receptor beta chains from one sample sequenced in a study of OX40 agonist ivuxolimab in advanced cancers. Generated by immunoSEQ multiplex PCR, the TCRdb table keeps only in-frame clones and is missing some. Of 5,500 to 7,000 clones detected, approximately 72% appear once; the ten largest clones hold roughly a third. This specimen was CD4+ or CD8+ T cells sorted from blood, taken in a trial of the OX40 agonist ivuxolimab. Every receptor here comes from an adult with an advanced solid tumor such as melanoma, head and neck, liver or kidney cancer.

This clone has only a few counts. The rearrangement links TRBV6-4 to TRBJ2-6; TRBD1 or TRBD2 may be the D gene (5 bases each). Per germline, CDR1 MRHNA and CDR2 SNTAGT. The CDR3 totals 14 residues. Trimming took 2 bases from V and 3 from J, leaving 5 bases between them. CDR3 in DNA: TGTGCCAGCAGTGACGGGGGTGGGGCCAACGTCCTGACTTTC. It codes for CASSDGGGANVLTF.

The chain employs TRBV14 and TRBJ1-2; 8 nucleotides line up with TRBD1. Germline V gives CDR1 SGHDN, CDR2 FVKESK. The CDR3 length is 13 residues. V lost 4 bases and J lost 8; bases outside the gene matches: 6. CDR3 amino acids: CASSPQDRVGYTF. CDR3 DNA: TGTGCCAGCAGCCCGCAGGACAGGGTGGGCTACACCTTC.

The chain links TRBV7-3 to TRBJ1-1; 8 nucleotides line up with TRBD1. V lost 2 bases to trimming and J lost 2 bases; unmatched junction nucleotides: 13. Per germline, CDR1 SGHTA and CDR2 FQGTGA. The CDR3 contains 18 residues. CDR3 DNA sequence: TGTGCCAGCAGCTTAGATGCCGGGACAGGACCTTTTAACACTGAAGCTTTCTTT. Translated, it gives CASSLDAGTGPFNTEAFF.

The CDR3 DNA follows: TGCGCCAGCAGCCCAATACAGGGGGTGGAGGAGCAGTACTTC. This encodes CASSPIQGVEEQYF. The gene calls are TRBV5-1 and TRBJ2-7; TRBD1 aligns across 8 bases. Germline trimming cut 4 bases from V and 7 bases from J; bases unmatched to any gene: 10. Germline CDR1 and CDR2: SGHRS and YFSETQ. This CDR3 contains 14 residues. Looking up the rest from reference TRBV5-1 and TRBJ2-7 gives the full variable domain: KAGVTQTPRYLIKTRGQQVTLSCSPISGHRSVSWYQQTPGQGLQFLFEYFSETQRNKGNFPGRFSGRQFSNSRSEMNVSTLELGDSALYLCASSPIQGVEEQYFGPGTRLTVT.

This chain joins TRBV18 and TRBJ2-7, with TRBD2 matching 8 bases. The V segment lost 0 bases and the J segment 6 bases; nucleotides outside the gene matches: 4. CDR3 length equals 14 residues. CDR1 KGHSH and CDR2 LQKENI come from the germline V gene. CDR3 in amino acids: CASSPPAGVSEQYF. As DNA, the CDR3 is TGTGCCAGCTCACCACCAGCGGGAGTCTCCGAGCAGTACTTC. Together with reference TRBV18 and TRBJ2-7, the CDR3 gives the full variable domain: NAGVMQNPRHLVRRRGQEARLRCSPMKGHSHVYWYRQLPEEGLKFMVYLQKENIIDESGMPKERFSAEFPKEGPSILRIQQVVRGDSAAYFCASSPPAGVSEQYFGPGTRLTVT.

The genes are TRBV20-1 and TRBJ1-6; D ambiguous. Trimming cost V 7 bases and J 9 bases, with 4 bases left between them. The CDR3 consists of 9 residues. The germline CDR1 and CDR2 sequences are DFQATT and SNEGSKA (reference sequence). CDR3 nucleotide sequence: TGCAGTGTCGCTTCACCCCTCCACTTT. Its protein product is CSVASPLHF.

The sample holds a few counts of this clone. Just one base apart from a much larger clone, this may be a read error. The chain links TRBV28 to TRBJ2-4, with D possibly matching TRBD2 (7 bases). CDR1 and CDR2 (germline): MDHEN, SYDVKM. The CDR3 runs to 15 residues. V was clipped by 6 bases and J by 1 base, with 13 bases between them. The chain's CDR3 is CASSQRGGAKNIQYF. In DNA form, the CDR3 reads TGTGCCAGCAGCCAAAGGGGGGGGGCCAAAAACATTCAGTACTTC.

The rearrangement joins TRBV9 to TRBJ1-4; no reliable D call. Trimming took 0 bases from V and 0 from J, leaving 6 bases between them. CDR1 is SGDLS and CDR2 is YYNGEE in the germline V gene. The CDR3 runs to 15 residues. The CDR3 DNA reads as TGTGCCAGCAGCGTAGCCAGTGCAACTAATGAAAAACTGTTTTTT. As protein: CASSVASATNEKLFF.

The V gene is TRBV6-5, the J gene TRBJ2-7, with 8 bases lining up with TRBD1. This CDR3 is built from 15 residues. Germline values: CDR1 MNHEY, CDR2 SVGAGI. The trim removed 6 bases at V and 1 base at J, leaving 8 bases unmatched. CDR3 protein: CASRDRDPSSYEQYF. The CDR3 DNA reads TGTGCCAGCAGGGACAGGGATCCCTCGTCCTACGAGCAGTACTTC.

V usage is TRBV5-5 and J usage is TRBJ1-1; no clear D gene. Germline V lookup: CDR1 SGHKS, CDR2 YYEKEE (reference sequence). Trimming stripped 0 bases from V and 4 bases from J, with 10 bases between. There are 14 residues in the CDR3. The CDR3 protein is CASSLAEGFTEAFF. The CDR3 DNA reads as TGTGCCAGCAGCTTGGCAGAGGGATTCACTGAAGCTTTCTTT.

This chain links TRBV11-2 with TRBJ2-7, with TRBD2 matching over 11 bases. The length of the CDR3 is 15 residues. The V gene end was trimmed by 5 bases and the J gene end by 6 bases; junction bases not matched to a gene: 9. Germline lookup yields CDR1 SGHAT and CDR2 FQNNGV. DNA of the CDR3: TGTGCCAGCAGCGAACTAGCGGGAGATTCGGGCGAGCAGTACTTC. Protein: CASSELAGDSGEQYF.

The CDR3: CASSLSAGSNNEQFF. Written as DNA, the CDR3 is TGTGCCAGCAGTTTATCTGCGGGGTCCAACAATGAGCAGTTCTTC. The V call is TRBV27, the J call TRBJ2-1, with a weak D call TRBD2 (6 bases). The CDR3 is 15 residues long. Germline V CDR1 and CDR2: MNHEY, SMNVEV (reference sequence). V gave up 0 bases and J gave up 5 bases, with 11 bases separating them.

The chain uses TRBV9 and TRBJ2-5; TRBD1 matches at 7 bases. Matching the DNA end better, TRBJ2-7 makes the J call doubtful. Looked up from germline, CDR1 is SGDLS and CDR2 is YYNGEE. The CDR3 has 14 residues. The CDR3 bases are TGTGCCAGCAGCCCGCAGGGGGTAACCCACGAGCAGTACTTC. This sequence encodes CASSPQGVTHEQYF.

Worth noting for this clone: The same CDR3 also results from other DNA sequences found in this sample. The chain combines TRBV5-4 with TRBJ2-7; D is uncertain. CDR1 and CDR2 (germline): SGHNT, YYREEE (reference sequence). Trimming shortened V by 5 bases and J by 4 bases, and 7 bases separated the two germline ends. CDR3 length equals 11 residues. In DNA, the CDR3 is TGTGCCAGCAGTCGTGGGTACGAGCAGTACTTC. Its translation is CASSRGYEQYF.

The chain recombines TRBV30 with TRBJ2-7; the match to TRBD2 covers 7 bases. CDR1 and CDR2 from the germline V gene are GTSNPN and SVGIG (reference sequence). This CDR3 is built from 13 residues. Trimming took 1 base from V and 7 from J; bases not matched to a gene: 7. CDR3 residues: CAWSGLGRIEQYF. CDR3 sequence (DNA): TGTGCCTGGAGTGGGCTCGGGAGGATTGAGCAGTACTTC.

V gene TRBV25-1 combines with J gene TRBJ2-6; D might be TRBD1 (6 bases). Germline V gene lookup returns CDR1 MGHDK and CDR2 SYGVNS. This CDR3 is 15 amino acids long. V was pared by 6 bases and J by 2 bases, with 11 bases between. CDR3 DNA sequence: TGTGCCAGCAGCCAAACAGGGCCTGGGGCCAACGTCCTGACTTTC. Residues: CASSQTGPGANVLTF.

The chain employs TRBV28 and TRBJ2-1; D ambiguous. This CDR3 contains 15 residues. V was cut by 8 bases and J by 2 bases, with 16 bases left in between. Germline V gene data show CDR1 as MDHEN and CDR2 as SYDVKM. CDR3 coding DNA: TGTGCCAGCCGATTGGGCGTACTGGCCTACAATGAGCAGTTCTTC. Protein: CASRLGVLAYNEQFF.

The J gene is TRBJ2-1, the V gene TRBV7-9, with TRBD2 matching over 8 bases. There are 16 residues in the CDR3. Germline CDR1 reads SEHNR; CDR2 reads FQNEAQ (reference sequence). V trimming: 2 bases; J trimming: 6 bases; junction bases outside the gene matches: 9. Here the CDR3 reads CASSLIAGLAGNEQFF. DNA of the CDR3: TGTGCCAGCAGCTTAATCGCGGGGCTAGCGGGCAATGAGCAGTTCTTC.

The chain uses TRBV27 and TRBJ1-4; D perhaps matches TRBD1 (5 bases). The CDR3 is 16 amino acids. Looked up from germline, CDR1 is MNHEY and CDR2 is SMNVEV (reference sequence). Trimming took 6 bases from V and 0 from J, leaving 14 bases between them. The CDR3 is CASSPLWDSTNEKLFF. CDR3 sequence (DNA): TGTGCCAGCAGCCCCTTGTGGGACTCAACTAATGAAAAACTGTTTTTT.

By sample fraction, this clone is medium-sized. V usage is TRBV7-8 and J usage is TRBJ2-7; possibly TRBD2 for D (7 bases). Trimming shortened V by 2 bases and J by 3 bases, and 14 bases separated the two germline ends. CDR1 is SGHVS, CDR2 FQNEAQ, per germline. This CDR3 is 15 amino acids long. The CDR3 DNA reads as TGTGCCAGCAGCTTAAGGCGGGGGCACTACTACGAGCAGTACTTC. This translates into CASSLRRGHYYEQYF.

The V and J genes are TRBV12-5 and TRBJ2-6; a possible D gene is TRBD1 (5 bases). CDR3 size: 17 residues. The V gene lost 5 bases and the J gene lost 5 bases, with 19 bases spanning the gap. CDR1 and CDR2 (germline): LGHNT, FRNRAP. The DNA of the CDR3 is TGTGCTAGTGGTAGCAGTGATGGACAAGGTCGGGCCAACGTCCTGACTTTC. It yields the protein CASGSSDGQGRANVLTF.

This clone showed up just a few times. This chain links TRBV4-1 with TRBJ2-2; 8 bases match TRBD2. The V gene end was trimmed by 1 base and the J gene end by 6 bases; junction bases not matched to a gene: 7. Germline loops: CDR1 MGHRA, CDR2 YSYEKL. The CDR3 loop spans 16 amino acids. The CDR3 DNA is TGCGCCAGCAGCCAAGCAGCGGCGGGAGGATCCGGGGAGCTGTTTTTT. This gives the protein CASSQAAAGGSGELFF.

The gene calls are TRBV4-1 and TRBJ2-5, with D possibly being TRBD1 or TRBD2 (6 bases each). Germline lookup yields CDR1 MGHRA and CDR2 YSYEKL. The CDR3 covers 15 residues. Trimming left V 1 base short and J 7 bases short, with 16 bases between. CDR3 sequence: CASSQVLASGVTQYF. As DNA, the CDR3 is TGCGCCAGCAGCCAAGTACTAGCCTCAGGGGTGACCCAGTACTTC.

This clone was seen more than once but under ten times. The J gene is TRBJ2-3, the V gene TRBV6-4, with 12 bases lining up with TRBD2. Germline-derived CDR1 and CDR2 are MRHNA and SNTAGT. The CDR3 is made up of 14 amino acids. Unmatched junction bases numbered 3, after V lost 6 bases and J lost 5 bases. CDR3 nucleotide sequence: TGTGCCAGCAGCGAACTAGCGGGAGGAGATACGCAGTATTTT. Encoded protein: CASSELAGGDTQYF.

The chain uses TRBV27 and TRBJ2-5; 11 bases line up with TRBD2. Germline trimming cut 3 bases from V and 0 bases from J; bases unmatched to any gene: 6. The germline CDR1 and CDR2 sequences are MNHEY and SMNVEV (reference sequence). The CDR3 is 17 residues long. CDR3 region: CASSLLTSGRNQETQYF. Here the CDR3 DNA reads TGTGCCAGCAGTTTGTTAACTAGCGGGAGAAACCAAGAGACCCAGTACTTC.

The genes are TRBV27 and TRBJ2-7; 8 nucleotides agree with TRBD1. There are 14 residues in the CDR3. Germline lookup yields CDR1 MNHEY and CDR2 SMNVEV (reference sequence). J was trimmed by 2 bases and V by 5 bases; bases with no gene match: 5. The CDR3 protein is CASSPGQGPYEQYF. In nucleotides, the CDR3 is TGTGCCAGCAGTCCAGGACAGGGTCCCTACGAGCAGTACTTC.

As concerns this clone: A junction boundary mismatches the germline segment, possibly from a read error. The chain is built from TRBV28 and TRBJ1-1; a possible D gene is TRBD1 (5 bases). Germline V gene lookup returns CDR1 MDHEN and CDR2 SYDVKM. CDR3 length equals 16 residues. Here the CDR3 DNA reads TGTGCCAGCAGTTACGCACAATCTACGACAACCAGGGCCATGGACTTT. Translation gives CASSYAQSTTTRAMDF. The whole variable domain, remainder taken from reference TRBV28 and TRBJ1-1, is DVKVTQSSRYLVKRTGEKVFLECVQDMDHENMFWYRQDPGLGLRLIYFSYDVKMKEKGDIPEGYSVSREKKERFSLILESASTNQTSMYLCASSYAQSTTTRAMDFGQGTRLTVV.

The chain uses TRBV28 and TRBJ1-4, with TRBD1 matching over 7 bases. The germline V gene has CDR1 MDHEN and CDR2 SYDVKM. The V gene end was trimmed by 5 bases and the J gene end by 4 bases; junction bases not matched to a gene: 7. The CDR3 covers 15 residues. This CDR3 is CASSPGGSFNEKLFF. CDR3 nucleotide sequence: TGTGCCAGCAGTCCAGGGGGGAGCTTTAATGAAAAACTGTTTTTT.

In this sample, this clone turned up a few times. The gene calls are TRBV9 and TRBJ2-1, with 7 bases aligning to TRBD2. The CDR3 covers 15 residues. Germline CDR1 reads SGDLS; CDR2 reads YYNGEE. Trimming cost V 0 bases and J 0 bases; bases outside gene matches: 0. The chain's CDR3 is CASSVAGGSYNEQFF. The CDR3, as DNA: TGTGCCAGCAGCGTAGCGGGGGGCTCCTACAATGAGCAGTTCTTC.

This clone was recorded a few times. The chain links TRBV4-1 to TRBJ2-7, with 7 bases identical to TRBD2. Germline trimming cut 5 bases from V and 7 bases from J; bases unmatched to any gene: 8. CDR1 is MGHRA and CDR2 is YSYEKL in the germline V gene. The CDR3 is 13 residues long. The CDR3 DNA sequence: TGCGCCAGCAGCATACTAGCGACGGGGGAGCAGTACTTC. As protein: CASSILATGEQYF.